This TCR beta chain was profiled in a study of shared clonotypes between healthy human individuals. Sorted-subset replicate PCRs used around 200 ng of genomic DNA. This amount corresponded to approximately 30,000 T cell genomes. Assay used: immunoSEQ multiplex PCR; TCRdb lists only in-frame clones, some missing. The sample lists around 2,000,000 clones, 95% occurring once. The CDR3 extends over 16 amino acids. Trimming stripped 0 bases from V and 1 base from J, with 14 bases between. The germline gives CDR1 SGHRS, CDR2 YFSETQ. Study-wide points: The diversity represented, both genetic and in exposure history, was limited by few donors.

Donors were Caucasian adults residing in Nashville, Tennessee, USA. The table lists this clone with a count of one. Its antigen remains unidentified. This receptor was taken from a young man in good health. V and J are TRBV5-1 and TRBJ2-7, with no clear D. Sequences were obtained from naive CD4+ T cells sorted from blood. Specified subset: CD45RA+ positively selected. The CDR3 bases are TGCGCCAGCAGCTTGGGGGTCGGGTTACCTTCCTACGAGCAGTACTTC. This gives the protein CASSLGVGLPSYEQYF.